Below, one T cell receptor (beta chain) is given with its context. This record comes from a study of CD8 T cells in Susac syndrome. Study-level background: Of the sequenced Susac syndrome patients, five or six had active disease and under 10 were in remission. At the time their blood was drawn, patients with Susac syndrome were either therapy-naive, on corticosteroids (with some of them also receiving intravenous immunoglobulin), or on intravenous immunoglobulin alone.

Between the trimmed V and J ends, which lost 3 bases and 0 bases, there was a span of 12 bases. Germline V lookup: CDR1 LNHDA, CDR2 SQIVND (reference sequence). The CDR3 contains 17 residues. RNA amounts of roughly 0.5 to 1 ug underwent reverse transcription with random hexamers. TCRdb reprocessed the immunoSEQ multiplex PCR reads with MiXCR, giving one entry per CDR3 protein. This sample yields tens of thousands of distinct CDR3 sequences, of which about 93% are seen a single time; more than 0.5% belongs to the top ten. Source material: CD4+ T cells from PBMCs. This receptor was obtained from a human donor with Susac syndrome. The rearrangement links TRBV19 to TRBJ2-6; D not certain. CDR3 protein: CASSMEQMSSGANVLTF. The CDR3 DNA follows: TGTGCCAGTAGTATGGAACAGATGAGCTCTGGGGCCAACGTCCTGACTTTC.